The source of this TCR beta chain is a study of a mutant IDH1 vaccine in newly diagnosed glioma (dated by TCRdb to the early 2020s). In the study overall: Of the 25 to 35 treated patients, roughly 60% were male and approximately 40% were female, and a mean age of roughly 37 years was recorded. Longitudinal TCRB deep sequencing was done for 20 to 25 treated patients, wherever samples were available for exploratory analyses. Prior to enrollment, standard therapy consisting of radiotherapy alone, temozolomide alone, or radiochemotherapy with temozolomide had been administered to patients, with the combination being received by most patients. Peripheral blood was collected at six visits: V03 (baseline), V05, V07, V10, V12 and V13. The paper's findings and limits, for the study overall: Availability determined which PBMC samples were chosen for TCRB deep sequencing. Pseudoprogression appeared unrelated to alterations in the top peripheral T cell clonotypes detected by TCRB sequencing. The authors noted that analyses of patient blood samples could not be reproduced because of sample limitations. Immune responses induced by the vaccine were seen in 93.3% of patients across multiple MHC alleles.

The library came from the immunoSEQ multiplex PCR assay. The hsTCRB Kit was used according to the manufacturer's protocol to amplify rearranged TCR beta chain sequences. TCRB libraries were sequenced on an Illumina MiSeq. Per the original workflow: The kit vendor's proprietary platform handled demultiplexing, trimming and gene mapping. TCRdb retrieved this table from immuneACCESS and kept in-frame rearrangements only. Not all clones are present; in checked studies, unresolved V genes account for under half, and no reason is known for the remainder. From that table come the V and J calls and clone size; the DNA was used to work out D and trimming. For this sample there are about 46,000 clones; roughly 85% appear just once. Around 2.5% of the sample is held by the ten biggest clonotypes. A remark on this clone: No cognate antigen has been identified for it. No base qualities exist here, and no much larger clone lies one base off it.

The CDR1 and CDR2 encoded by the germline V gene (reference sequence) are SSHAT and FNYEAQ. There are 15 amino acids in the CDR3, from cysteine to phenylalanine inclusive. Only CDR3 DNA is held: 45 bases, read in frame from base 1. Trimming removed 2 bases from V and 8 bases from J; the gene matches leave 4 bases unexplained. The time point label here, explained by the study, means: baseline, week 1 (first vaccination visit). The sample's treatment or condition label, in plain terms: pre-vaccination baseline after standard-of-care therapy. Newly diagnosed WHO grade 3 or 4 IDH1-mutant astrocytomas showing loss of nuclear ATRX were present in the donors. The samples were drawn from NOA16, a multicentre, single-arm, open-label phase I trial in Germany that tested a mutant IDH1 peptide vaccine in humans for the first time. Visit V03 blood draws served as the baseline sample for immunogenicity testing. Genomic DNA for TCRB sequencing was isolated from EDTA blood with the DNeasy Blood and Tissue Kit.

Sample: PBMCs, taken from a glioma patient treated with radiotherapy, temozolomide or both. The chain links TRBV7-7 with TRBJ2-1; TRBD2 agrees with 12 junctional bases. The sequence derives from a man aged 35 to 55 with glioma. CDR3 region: CASSLLAGGSDEQFF. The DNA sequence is TGTGCCAGCAGCTTACTAGCGGGAGGGAGCGATGAGCAGTTCTTC.